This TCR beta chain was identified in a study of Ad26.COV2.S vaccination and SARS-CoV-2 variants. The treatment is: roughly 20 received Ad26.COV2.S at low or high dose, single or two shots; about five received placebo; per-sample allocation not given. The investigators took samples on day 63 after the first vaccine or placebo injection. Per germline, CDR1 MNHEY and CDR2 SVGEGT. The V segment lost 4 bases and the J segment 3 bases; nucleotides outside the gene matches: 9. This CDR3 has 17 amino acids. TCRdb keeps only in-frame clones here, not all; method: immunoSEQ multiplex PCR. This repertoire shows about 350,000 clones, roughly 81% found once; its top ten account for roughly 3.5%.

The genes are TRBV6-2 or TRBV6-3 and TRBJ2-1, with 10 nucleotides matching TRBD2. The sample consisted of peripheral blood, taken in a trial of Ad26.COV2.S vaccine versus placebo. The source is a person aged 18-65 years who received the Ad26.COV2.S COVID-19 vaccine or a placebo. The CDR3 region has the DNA TGTGCCAGCAGTTCAACCGCCGGGACTAGCGTCTACAATGAGCAGTTCTTC. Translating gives CASSSTAGTSVYNEQFF.